Below, 18 T cell receptor beta chains from the same sample are listed, as sequenced in a study of cytomegalovirus exposure and HLA in healthy donors (dated by TCRdb to 2016 to 2017). The protocol used for the library was the immunoSEQ multiplex PCR assay. The clones in this table, taken by TCRdb from immuneACCESS, are in-frame only. Not every clone is retained; where verified, under half of the shortfall comes from an unresolved V gene, and the cause of the rest is unknown. The sample table records 130,000 to 150,000 clones; 80% to 90% of these occur just once. The ten largest clones take up over 6.5% of the sample. Sequencing was performed on PBMCs. The receptor set was obtained from a woman aged 18-29 years in good health and CMV-seropositive.

The genes are TRBV5-1 and TRBJ2-7; the match to TRBD1 covers 9 bases. The germline V gene encodes CDR1 SGHRS and CDR2 YFSETQ. Germline trimming cut 3 bases from V and 1 base from J; bases unmatched to any gene: 2. CDR3 size: 14 residues. The CDR3 coding sequence is TGCGCCAGCAGCTCCGGGACAGGGTCCTACGAGCAGTACTTC. Translating gives CASSSGTGSYEQYF.

The V call is TRBV7-2, the J call TRBJ2-7; TRBD2 matches at 7 bases. Germline assignment: CDR1 SGHTA and CDR2 FQGNSA. This CDR3 has 15 amino acids. J gave up 4 bases and V 0 bases, and 6 bases lay outside the gene matches. CDR3 loop: CASSLAVASGYEQYF. CDR3 DNA: TGTGCCAGCAGCTTAGCAGTCGCTAGCGGTTACGAGCAGTACTTC.

This clone was seen more than once but under ten times. V gene TRBV28 combines with J gene TRBJ1-6; D ambiguous. The CDR3 contains 15 residues. The germline V gene has CDR1 MDHEN and CDR2 SYDVKM. V lost 1 base and J lost 9, with 13 bases in between. The CDR3 nucleotides read TGTGCCAGCAGTTTATCAGAGGGTCGGGCTTCACCCCTCCACTTT. It specifies CASSLSEGRASPLHF.

The chain combines TRBV13 with TRBJ2-7; no definite D call. Germline V gene sequence: CDR1 PRHDT, CDR2 FYEKMQ (reference sequence). Trimming removed 0 bases at V and 6 bases at J, with 3 bases between. The CDR3 is made up of 11 amino acids. Written as DNA, the CDR3 is TGTGCCAGCAGCTTAGGCTTCGAGCAGTACTTC. This sequence encodes CASSLGFEQYF.

V usage is TRBV28 and J usage is TRBJ1-2; D is unclear. Deletions cut 2 bases from V and 7 bases from J, with 17 bases between. The CDR3 is 15 residues long. Germline CDR1 is MDHEN and CDR2 is SYDVKM. CDR3 in DNA: TGTGCCAGCAGTTTAAGATCGGCGGGTTCGGGTGGCTACACCTTC. Its protein is CASSLRSAGSGGYTF.

With respect to this clone: Other nucleotide sequences in the sample specify the same CDR3. The chain employs TRBV18 and TRBJ1-3, with D possibly being TRBD1 (5 bases). This CDR3 comprises 14 residues. Between the trimmed V and J ends, which lost 4 bases and 2 bases, there was a span of 9 bases. The V gene's germline CDR1 is KGHSH and CDR2 LQKENI. This CDR3 reads CASSRDSTGNTIYF. CDR3 DNA sequence: TGTGCCAGCTCACGAGACAGTACTGGAAACACCATATATTTT. The entire variable domain, with the rest obtained from reference TRBV18 and TRBJ1-3, is as follows: NAGVMQNPRHLVRRRGQEARLRCSPMKGHSHVYWYRQLPEEGLKFMVYLQKENIIDESGMPKERFSAEFPKEGPSILRIQQVVRGDSAAYFCASSRDSTGNTIYFGEGSWLTVV.

The chain couples TRBV21-1 to TRBJ1-1; the DNA was not used to check the table's D call, TRBD1. TRBV21-1 is given as a pseudogene. This CDR3 contains 13 residues. CDR3 sequence reads: CASSLGAGTEAFF. Here the CDR3 DNA reads TGTGCCAGCAGCTTGGGGGCGGGCACTGAAGCTTTCTTT.

V is TRBV5-4 and J is TRBJ2-7; the D gene is possibly TRBD2 (5 bases). Trimming cost V 1 base and J 6 bases, with 11 bases left between them. CDR1 and CDR2 from the germline V gene are SGHNT and YYREEE (reference sequence). The CDR3 totals 13 residues. CDR3 sequence reads: CASSLILAGEQYF. Here the CDR3 DNA reads TGTGCCAGCAGCTTGATCCTAGCCGGCGAGCAGTACTTC.

Only a few counts were recorded for this clone. The chain is built from TRBV11-2 and TRBJ2-7; D unresolved. CDR3 length equals 15 residues. The germline gives CDR1 SGHAT, CDR2 FQNNGV. V lost 0 bases, J lost 2 bases, and 11 bases lay in between. The CDR3 region has the DNA TGTGCCAGCAGCTTAGACCCTAAACCCGCCTACGAGCAGTACTTC. Protein: CASSLDPKPAYEQYF. The full variable domain, completed using reference TRBV11-2 and TRBJ2-7, is EAGVAQSPRYKIIEKRQSVAFWCNPISGHATLYWYQQILGQGPKLLIQFQNNGVVDDSQLPKDRFSAERLKGVDSTLKIQPAKLEDSAVYLCASSLDPKPAYEQYFGPGTRLTVT.

The chain recombines TRBV4-1 with TRBJ2-3; a possible D gene is TRBD1 (5 bases). CDR3 length: 16 residues. Between the trimmed V and J ends, which lost 1 base and 5 bases, there was a span of 16 bases. Germline CDR1 and CDR2: MGHRA and YSYEKL. The CDR3 loop is CASSQVGVLWGDTQYF. The CDR3 region has the DNA TGCGCCAGCAGCCAAGTAGGGGTATTGTGGGGAGATACGCAGTATTTT.

The J gene is TRBJ1-5, the V gene TRBV5-6; 9 bases agree with TRBD1. Germline V lookup: CDR1 SGHDT, CDR2 YYEEEE. The CDR3 spans 13 residues. Trimming at V came to 4 bases and at J to 6 bases, leaving 2 bases not matched to a gene. The CDR3 region is CASSRQGVQPQHF. Here the CDR3 DNA reads TGTGCCAGCAGCAGACAGGGGGTTCAGCCCCAGCATTTT.

The J gene is TRBJ1-1, the V gene TRBV4-3; a possible D gene is TRBD1 (5 bases). This CDR3 is 16 amino acids long. Germline CDR1 and CDR2: LGHNA and YSLEER. Trimming pared 0 bases from V and 3 bases from J, leaving 14 bases between. The chain's CDR3 is CASSQEMAGVDTEAFF. CDR3 DNA: TGCGCCAGCAGCCAAGAAATGGCGGGGGTAGACACTGAAGCTTTCTTT.

This chain uses TRBV27 with TRBJ1-2, with D possibly being TRBD1 (6 bases). V was shortened by 5 bases and J by 3 bases, with 19 bases between the two germline ends. The length of the CDR3 is 16 residues. The germline CDR1 and CDR2 sequences are MNHEY and SMNVEV (reference sequence). The CDR3 DNA reads as TGTGCCAGCAGTCTAAGCTCAGGGGCGAACGACTATGGCTACACCTTC. It is translated as CASSLSSGANDYGYTF.

The chain has TRBV15 and TRBJ2-2, with 9 nucleotides matching TRBD2. The CDR3 is 16 residues long. V lost 0 bases to trimming and J lost 1 base; unmatched junction nucleotides: 0. CDR1 and CDR2 from the germline V gene are LNHNV and YYDKDF (reference sequence). In DNA form, the CDR3 reads TGTGCCACCAGCAGAGATAGCGGGAGGAACACCGGGGAGCTGTTTTTT. Protein: CATSRDSGRNTGELFF.

This clone has more than one count but fewer than ten. The chain couples TRBV6-5 to TRBJ1-2, with D unresolved. The CDR3 has 15 amino acids. Trimming took 1 base from V and 3 from J, leaving 12 bases between them. From germline, CDR1 is MNHEY and CDR2 SVGAGI. The CDR3 region is CASSYWRDQDYGYTF. CDR3 nucleotide sequence: TGTGCCAGCAGTTACTGGCGGGATCAGGACTATGGCTACACCTTC.

The V gene is TRBV7-2, the J gene TRBJ1-2; 7 bases map to TRBD1. J lost 0 bases, V lost 5 bases, and 3 bases had no gene match. CDR3 size: 14 residues. CDR1 is SGHTA and CDR2 is FQGNSA in the germline V gene. For the CDR3, the DNA is TGTGCCAGCAGCAGGGACAGCACTAACTATGGCTACACCTTC. Translated: CASSRDSTNYGYTF.

The chain recombines TRBV9 with TRBJ2-7; the D is unclear. Trimming pared 3 bases from V and 2 bases from J, leaving 12 bases between. Germline-derived CDR1 and CDR2 are SGDLS and YYNGEE. CDR3 size: 14 residues. CDR3 in DNA: TGTGCCAGCAGCGCCTCTAGAATAACCTACGAGCAGTACTTC. Its protein product is CASSASRITYEQYF.

The chain has TRBV9 and TRBJ1-3; D unclear. The CDR3 loop spans 16 amino acids. The ends were cut back, 0 bases at V and 5 bases at J, with 15 bases in the middle. In germline, CDR1 is SGDLS, CDR2 YYNGEE. CDR3: CASSVGADGQRNTIYF. The CDR3 nucleotides are TGTGCCAGCAGCGTAGGGGCAGACGGCCAAAGAAACACCATATATTTT.